This T cell receptor (beta chain) comes out of a study of CD8+CD57+ T cells in acquired aplastic anemia. This clonotype was counted many times. TCR beta VDJ and CDR3 profiling used genomic DNA as template. TCRdb re-called the reads through MiXCR, storing one row per CDR3 protein. Of about 190,000 distinct CDR3 sequences in the sample, under 55% were seen once. The patients chosen for sequencing had shown expansion of CD8+CD57+ cells (detected by flow cytometry). The CDR3 is 16 amino acids. The V gene end was trimmed by 7 bases and the J gene end by 6 bases; junction bases not matched to a gene: 15. Germline CDR1 and CDR2: LNHDA and SQIVND (reference sequence).

This chain connects TRBV19 to TRBJ2-1, with TRBD2 matching over 7 bases. This TCR was sampled from a human donor with aplastic anemia. Source material: sorted CD4+, CD8+, or CD8+CD57+ T cells (not recorded which) from PBMCs. The CDR3 sequence is CASNPRGRAESNEQFF. The CDR3 nucleotides read TGTGCCAGTAACCCCCGGGGGAGGGCCGAGAGCAATGAGCAGTTCTTC.